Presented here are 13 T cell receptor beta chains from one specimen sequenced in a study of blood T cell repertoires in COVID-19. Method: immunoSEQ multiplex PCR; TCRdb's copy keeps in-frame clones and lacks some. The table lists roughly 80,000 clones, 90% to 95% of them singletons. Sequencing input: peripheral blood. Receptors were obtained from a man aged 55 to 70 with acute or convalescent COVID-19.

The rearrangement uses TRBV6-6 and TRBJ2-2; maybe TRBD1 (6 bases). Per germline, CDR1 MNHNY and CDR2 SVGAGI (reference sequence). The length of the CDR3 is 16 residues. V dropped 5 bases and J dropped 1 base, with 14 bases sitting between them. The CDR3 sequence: CASSQEPGQNTGELFF. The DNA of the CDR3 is TGTGCCAGCAGTCAAGAACCGGGACAGAACACCGGGGAGCTGTTTTTT.

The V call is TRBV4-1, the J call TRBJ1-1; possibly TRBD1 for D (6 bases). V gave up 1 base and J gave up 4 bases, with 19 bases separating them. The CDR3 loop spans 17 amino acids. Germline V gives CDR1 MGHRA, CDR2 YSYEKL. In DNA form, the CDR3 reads TGCGCCAGCAGCCAAGGGGGCCCAAGGGGGATGGGCACTGAAGCTTTCTTT. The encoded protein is CASSQGGPRGMGTEAFF.

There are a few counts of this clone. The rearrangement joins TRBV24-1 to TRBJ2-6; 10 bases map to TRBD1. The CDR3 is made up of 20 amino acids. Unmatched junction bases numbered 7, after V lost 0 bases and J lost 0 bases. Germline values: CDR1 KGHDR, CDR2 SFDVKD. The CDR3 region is CATSDLGDRGPLSGANVLTF. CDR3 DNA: TGTGCCACCAGTGATTTGGGGGACAGGGGACCTCTCTCTGGGGCCAACGTCCTGACTTTC.

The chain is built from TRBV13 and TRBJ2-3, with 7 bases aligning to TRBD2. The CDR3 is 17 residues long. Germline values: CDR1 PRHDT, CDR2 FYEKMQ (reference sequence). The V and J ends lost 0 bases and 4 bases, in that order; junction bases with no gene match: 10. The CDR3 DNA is TGTGCCAGCAGCTTAGGCTCGGCGGGAGTAGAAGCAGATACGCAGTATTTT. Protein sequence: CASSLGSAGVEADTQYF.

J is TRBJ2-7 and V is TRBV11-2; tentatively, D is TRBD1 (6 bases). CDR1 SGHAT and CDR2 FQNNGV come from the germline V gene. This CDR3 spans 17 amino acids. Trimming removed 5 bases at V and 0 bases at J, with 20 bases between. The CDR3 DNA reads TGTGCCAGCAGCACCCAGGCCGGACAGCTAAGCTCCTACGAGCAGTACTTC. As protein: CASSTQAGQLSSYEQYF.

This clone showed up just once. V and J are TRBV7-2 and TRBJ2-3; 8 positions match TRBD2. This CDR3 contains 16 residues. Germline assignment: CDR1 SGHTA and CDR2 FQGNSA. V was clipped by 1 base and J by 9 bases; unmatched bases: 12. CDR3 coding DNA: TGTGCCAGCAGCTTAGTTGTATATAGCGGGACTGTCACGCAGTATTTT. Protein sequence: CASSLVVYSGTVTQYF.

In DNA form, the CDR3 reads TGTGCCAGCAGTTACCCCGCCGGGGAAGAGCAGTACTTC. Translating gives CASSYPAGEEQYF. The chain couples TRBV6-5 to TRBJ2-7, with D perhaps matching TRBD2 (5 bases). Germline-derived CDR1 and CDR2 are MNHEY and SVGAGI. This CDR3 comprises 13 residues. Trimming left V 2 bases short and J 7 bases short, with 12 bases between.

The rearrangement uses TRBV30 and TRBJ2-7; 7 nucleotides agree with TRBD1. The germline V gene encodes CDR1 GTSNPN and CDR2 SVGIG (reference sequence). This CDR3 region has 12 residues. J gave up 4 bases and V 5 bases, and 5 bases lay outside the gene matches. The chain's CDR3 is CAWGTAKYEQYF. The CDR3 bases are TGTGCCTGGGGGACAGCCAAATACGAGCAGTACTTC. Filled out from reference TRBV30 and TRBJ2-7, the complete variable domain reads SQTIHQWPATLVQPVGSPLSLECTVEGTSNPNLYWYRQAAGRGLQLLFYSVGIGQISSEVPQNLSASRPQDRQFILSSKKLLLSDSGFYLCAWGTAKYEQYFGPGTRLTVT.

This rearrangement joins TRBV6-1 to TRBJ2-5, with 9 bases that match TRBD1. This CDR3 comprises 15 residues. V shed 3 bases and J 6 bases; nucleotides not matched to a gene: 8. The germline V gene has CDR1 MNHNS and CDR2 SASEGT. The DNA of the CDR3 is TGTGCCAGCAGTGAGGCCGGACAGGGGCAAAAGACCCAGTACTTC. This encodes CASSEAGQGQKTQYF.

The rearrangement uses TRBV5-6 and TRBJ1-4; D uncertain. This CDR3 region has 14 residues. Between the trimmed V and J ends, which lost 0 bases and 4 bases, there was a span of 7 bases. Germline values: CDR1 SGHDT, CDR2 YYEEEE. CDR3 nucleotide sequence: TGTGCCAGCAGCTTGGGGGGAGGTAATGAAAAACTGTTTTTT. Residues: CASSLGGGNEKLFF.

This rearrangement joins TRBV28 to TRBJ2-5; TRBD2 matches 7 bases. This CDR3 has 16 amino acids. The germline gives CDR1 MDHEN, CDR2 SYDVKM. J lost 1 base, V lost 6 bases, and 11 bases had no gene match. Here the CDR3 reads CASSTPLERGQETQYF. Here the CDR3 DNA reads TGTGCCAGCAGCACTCCCCTCGAGCGGGGCCAAGAGACCCAGTACTTC.

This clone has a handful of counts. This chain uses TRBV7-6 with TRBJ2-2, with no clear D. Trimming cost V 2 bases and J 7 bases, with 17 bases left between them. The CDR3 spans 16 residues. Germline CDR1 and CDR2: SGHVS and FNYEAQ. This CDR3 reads CASSLNGGSAVGELFF. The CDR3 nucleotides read TGTGCCAGCAGCTTAAACGGTGGCAGTGCGGTCGGGGAGCTGTTTTTT.

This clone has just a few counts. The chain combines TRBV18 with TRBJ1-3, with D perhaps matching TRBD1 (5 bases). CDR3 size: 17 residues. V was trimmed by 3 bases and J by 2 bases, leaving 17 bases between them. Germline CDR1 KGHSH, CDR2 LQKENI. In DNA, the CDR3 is TGTGCCAGCTCACCGCTAAACGGGGGATTGACTGGAAACACCATATATTTT. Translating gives CASSPLNGGLTGNTIYF.